These T cell receptor beta chains were read from a single sample in a study of CD8 T cell repertoires and HIV-1 epitope variants. Profiled with immunoSEQ multiplex PCR; TCRdb holds only in-frame clones, not every one. The table lists several thousand clones, around 60% of them singletons. Their recognized antigens are unknown. The sample taken for sequencing was cultured CD8+ T cells derived from PBMCs. These receptors all come from a male donor with HIV. Each CDR3 is given with its conserved first and last residue. The order of the fields is clone size, D gene, CDR3 length, J gene, V gene, CDR3 protein, CDR3 DNA. A D gene is named only where the DNA matches it firmly. Rows give clone size only sometimes, using once, few, many, or a class for an expanded clone.

>-|-|14|TRBJ2-2|TRBV28
CASIGQSLTGELFF
TGTGCCAGCATCGGACAGAGCCTCACCGGGGAGCTGTTTTTT
>-|TRBD2|16|TRBJ2-7|TRBV9
CASSVGLARYSYEQYF
TGTGCCAGCAGCGTAGGACTAGCGAGGTATTCCTACGAGCAGTACTTC
>-|TRBD1|16|TRBJ1-5|TRBV6-5
CASSYYPDRAGQPQHF
TGTGCCAGCAGTTACTACCCCGACAGGGCGGGTCAGCCCCAGCATTTT
>-|-|13|TRBJ2-7|TRBV27
CASSFSTTYEQYF
TGTGCCAGCAGTTTCTCGACAACTTACGAGCAGTACTTC
>-|-|16|TRBJ2-7|TRBV6-5
CASSYSGLEPLYEQYF
TGTGCCAGCAGTTACTCGGGTCTCGAACCTCTTTACGAGCAGTACTTC
>-|-|13|TRBJ1-2|TRBV5-1
CASSVDGPYGYTF
TGCGCCAGCAGCGTGGACGGACCCTATGGCTACACCTTC
>-|-|16|TRBJ2-3|TRBV9
CASSVGGGASTDTQYF
TGTGCCAGCAGCGTAGGAGGGGGGGCTAGCACAGATACGCAGTATTTT
>once|TRBD1|14|TRBJ1-6|TRBV5-6
CASSAQGGDSPLHF
TGTGCCAGCAGCGCGCAGGGGGGAGATTCACCCCTCCACTTT
>-|-|12|TRBJ2-2|TRBV27
CASSYDGSELFF
TGTGCCAGCAGTTACGATGGAAGTGAGCTGTTTTTT
>-|-|15|TRBJ2-3|TRBV7-6
CASSLSETSTDTQYF
TGTGCCAGCAGCTTAAGTGAGACTAGCACAGATACGCAGTATTTT
>-|TRBD1|15|TRBJ2-1|TRBV5-1
CASSLWQGELNEQFF
TGCGCCAGCAGCTTGTGGCAGGGGGAACTAAATGAGCAGTTCTTC
>-|-|13|TRBJ2-2|TRBV15
CATSGRNTGELFF
TGTGCCACCAGCGGGCGGAACACCGGGGAGCTGTTTTTT
>-|-|14|TRBJ2-3|TRBV19
CASRRGGLTDTQYF
TGTGCCAGCAGGCGGGGCGGGCTCACAGATACGCAGTATTTT
>-|TRBD2|15|TRBJ2-7|TRBV27
CASSEAGGPSGEQYF
TGTGCCAGTAGTGAAGCGGGAGGGCCCTCGGGGGAGCAGTACTTC
>-|-|19|TRBJ1-1|TRBV28
CASSLGVSTWGPSNTEAFF
TGTGCCAGCAGTTTGGGGGTTTCGACCTGGGGGCCTTCGAACACTGAAGCTTTCTTT
>-|TRBD1|13|TRBJ2-7|TRBV6-5
CASWDRETYEQYF
TGTGCCAGCTGGGACAGGGAGACCTACGAGCAGTACTTC
>-|-|12|TRBJ1-2|TRBV4-3
CASSGEVDGYTF
TGCGCCAGCTCAGGGGAGGTTGATGGCTACACCTTC
>-|-|19|TRBJ2-5|TRBV10-2
CASSESYLVTAPAQETQYF
TGCGCCAGCAGTGAGTCGTATTTAGTAACAGCCCCAGCACAAGAGACCCAGTACTTC
>-|-|13|TRBJ2-3|TRBV19
CASSSAVTDTQYF
TGTGCCAGTAGTAGCGCGGTCACAGATACGCAGTATTTT